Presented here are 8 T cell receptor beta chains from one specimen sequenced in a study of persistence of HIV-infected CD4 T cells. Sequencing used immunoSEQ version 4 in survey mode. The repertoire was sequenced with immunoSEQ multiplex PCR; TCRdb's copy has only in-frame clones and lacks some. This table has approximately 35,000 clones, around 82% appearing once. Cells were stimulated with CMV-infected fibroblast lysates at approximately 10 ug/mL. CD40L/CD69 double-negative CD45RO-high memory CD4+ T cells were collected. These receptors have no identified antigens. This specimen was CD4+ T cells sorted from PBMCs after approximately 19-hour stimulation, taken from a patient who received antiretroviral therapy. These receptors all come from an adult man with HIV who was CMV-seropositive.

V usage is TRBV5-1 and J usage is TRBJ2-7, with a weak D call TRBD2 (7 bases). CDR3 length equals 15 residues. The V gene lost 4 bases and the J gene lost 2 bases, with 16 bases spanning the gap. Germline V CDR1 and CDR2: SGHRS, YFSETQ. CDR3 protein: CASSLLGEGAYEQYF. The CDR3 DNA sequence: TGCGCCAGCAGCCTTTTAGGGGAGGGGGCCTACGAGCAGTACTTC.

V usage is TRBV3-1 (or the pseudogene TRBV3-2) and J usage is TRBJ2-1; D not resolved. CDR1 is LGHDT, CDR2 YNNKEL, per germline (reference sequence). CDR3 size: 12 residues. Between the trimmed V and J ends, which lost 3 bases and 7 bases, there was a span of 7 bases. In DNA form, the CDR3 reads TGTGCCAGCAGCCATGAGAGTAATGAGCAGTTCTTC. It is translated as CASSHESNEQFF.

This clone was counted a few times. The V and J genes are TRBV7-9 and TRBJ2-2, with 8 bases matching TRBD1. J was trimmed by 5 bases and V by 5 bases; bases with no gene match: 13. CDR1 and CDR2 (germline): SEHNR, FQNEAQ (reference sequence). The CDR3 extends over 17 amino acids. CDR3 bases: TGTGCCAGCAGCCTATTCCCAGGGGGCGCCAAAACCGGGGAGCTGTTTTTT. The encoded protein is CASSLFPGGAKTGELFF.

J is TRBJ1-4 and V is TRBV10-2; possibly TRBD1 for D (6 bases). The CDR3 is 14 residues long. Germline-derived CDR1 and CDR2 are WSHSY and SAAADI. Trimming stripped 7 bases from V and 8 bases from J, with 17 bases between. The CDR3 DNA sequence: TGCGCCAGCACCGAGACCCCTGACAGGGAAAAACTGTTTTTT. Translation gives CASTETPDREKLFF.

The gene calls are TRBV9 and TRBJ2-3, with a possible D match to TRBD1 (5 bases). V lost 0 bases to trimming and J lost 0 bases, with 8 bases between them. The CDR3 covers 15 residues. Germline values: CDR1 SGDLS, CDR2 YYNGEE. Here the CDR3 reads CASSVGRVSTDTQYF. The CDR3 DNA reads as TGTGCCAGCAGCGTAGGCAGGGTTAGCACAGATACGCAGTATTTT.

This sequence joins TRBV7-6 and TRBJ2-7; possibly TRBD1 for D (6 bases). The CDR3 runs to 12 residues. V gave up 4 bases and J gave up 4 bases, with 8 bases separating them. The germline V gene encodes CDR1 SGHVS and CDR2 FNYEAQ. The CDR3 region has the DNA TGTGCCAGCAGCTCACAGGGATACGAGCAGTACTTC. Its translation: CASSSQGYEQYF.

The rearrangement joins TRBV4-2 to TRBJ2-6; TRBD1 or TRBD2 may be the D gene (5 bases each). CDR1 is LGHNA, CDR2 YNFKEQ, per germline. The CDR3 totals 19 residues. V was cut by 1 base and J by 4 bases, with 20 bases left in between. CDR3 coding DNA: TGTGCCAGCAGCCAAGTGAGTATGGCTCTGGGGGTCGGGGCCAACGTCCTGACTTTC. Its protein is CASSQVSMALGVGANVLTF.

DNA for the CDR3: TGTGCCACCAGTGACCCCCAGGGGAACTATGGCTACACCTTC. The encoded protein is CATSDPQGNYGYTF. The rearrangement links TRBV24-1 to TRBJ1-2, with a possible D match to TRBD1 (6 bases). There are 14 residues in the CDR3. Trimming removed 4 bases from V and 2 bases from J, with 10 bases in between. Germline V gene lookup returns CDR1 KGHDR and CDR2 SFDVKD.